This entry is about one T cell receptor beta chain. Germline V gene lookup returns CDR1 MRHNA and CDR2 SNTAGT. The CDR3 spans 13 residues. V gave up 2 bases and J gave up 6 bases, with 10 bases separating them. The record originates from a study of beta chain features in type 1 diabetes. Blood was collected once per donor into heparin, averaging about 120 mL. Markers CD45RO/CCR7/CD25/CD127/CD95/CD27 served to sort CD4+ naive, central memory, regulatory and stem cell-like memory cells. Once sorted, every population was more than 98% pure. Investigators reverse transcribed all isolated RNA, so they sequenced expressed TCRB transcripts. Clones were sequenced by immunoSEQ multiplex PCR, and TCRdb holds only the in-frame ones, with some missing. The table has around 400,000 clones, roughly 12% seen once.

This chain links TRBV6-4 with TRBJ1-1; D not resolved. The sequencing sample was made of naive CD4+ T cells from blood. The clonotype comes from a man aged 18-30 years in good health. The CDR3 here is CASSDGFGAEAFF. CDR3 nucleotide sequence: TGTGCCAGCAGTGACGGTTTCGGGGCTGAAGCTTTCTTT.